This T cell receptor beta chain was identified in a study of control samples from healthy donors and cancer patients. Clones were read by immunoSEQ multiplex PCR, and TCRdb kept only the in-frame ones, dropping some. There are approximately 93,000 clones in the sample; roughly 89% occur only once, and 8.5% to 10% lies in the top ten. Trimming took off 2 bases at V and 2 bases at J, with 12 bases between the two ends. CDR3 length: 15 residues. The germline gives CDR1 SGHRS, CDR2 YFSETQ. This chain connects TRBV5-1 to TRBJ2-3, with a tentative D call TRBD1 (6 bases). This TCR was recovered from a woman between 50 and 59 years old with colorectal cancer. Sequenced: PBMCs. In DNA, the CDR3 is TGCGCCAGCAGCTTTGTCGCAGGGGACACAGATACGCAGTATTTT. It yields the protein CASSFVAGDTDTQYF.